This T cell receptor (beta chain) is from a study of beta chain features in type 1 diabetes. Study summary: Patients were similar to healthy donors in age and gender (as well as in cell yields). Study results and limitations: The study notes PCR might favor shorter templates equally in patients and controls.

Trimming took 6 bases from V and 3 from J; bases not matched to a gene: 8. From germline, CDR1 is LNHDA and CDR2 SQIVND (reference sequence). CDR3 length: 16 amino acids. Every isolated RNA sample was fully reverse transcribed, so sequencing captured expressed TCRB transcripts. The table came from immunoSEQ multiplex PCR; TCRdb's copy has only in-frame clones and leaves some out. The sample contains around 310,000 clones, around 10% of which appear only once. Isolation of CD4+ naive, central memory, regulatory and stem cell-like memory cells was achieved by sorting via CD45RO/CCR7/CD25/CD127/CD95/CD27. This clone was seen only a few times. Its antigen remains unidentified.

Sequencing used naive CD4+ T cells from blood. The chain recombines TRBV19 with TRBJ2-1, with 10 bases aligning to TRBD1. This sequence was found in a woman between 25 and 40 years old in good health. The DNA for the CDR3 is TGTGCCAGTAGCGGGACAGGGGCTGGGATCTACAATGAGCAGTTCTTC. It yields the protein CASSGTGAGIYNEQFF. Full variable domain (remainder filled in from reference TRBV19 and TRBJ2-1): DGGITQSPKYLFRKEGQNVTLSCEQNLNHDAMYWYRQDPGQGLRLIYYSQIVNDFQKGDIAEGYSVSREKKESFPLTVTSAQKNPTAFYLCASSGTGAGIYNEQFFGPGTRLTVL.